One and the same sample provided the 23 T cell receptor beta chains below, sequenced in a study of blood T cell repertoires in COVID-19. Repertoires were generated with immunoSEQ multiplex PCR, while TCRdb's copy carries only in-frame clones and drops some. The table shows around 130,000 clones, with 80% to 85% occurring only once. Sample: peripheral blood. These receptor sequences come from a man aged 60-69 years with acute or convalescent COVID-19.

The chain is built from TRBV7-2 and TRBJ2-3; 12 positions match TRBD2. The germline CDR1 and CDR2 sequences are SGHTA and FQGNSA. The CDR3 contains 15 residues. V was clipped by 3 bases and J by 3 bases; unmatched bases: 1. The chain's CDR3 is CASSFLAGGTDTQYF. As DNA, the CDR3 is TGTGCCAGCAGCTTTCTAGCGGGAGGGACAGATACGCAGTATTTT.

The CDR3 region has the DNA TGTGCCAGCTCACCGCGACAGGGGACAGATACGCAGTATTTT. Its translation: CASSPRQGTDTQYF. The rearrangement uses TRBV18 and TRBJ2-3; 8 bases line up with TRBD1. Germline CDR1 reads KGHSH; CDR2 reads LQKENI. This CDR3 is 14 amino acids long. The trim removed 3 bases at V and 3 bases at J, leaving 2 bases unmatched.

In regard to this clone: This CDR3 is also generated by other DNA sequences in the sample. The chain uses TRBV3-1 (or the pseudogene TRBV3-2) and TRBJ2-3, with TRBD2 matching over 7 bases. V was clipped by 1 base and J by 1 base; unmatched bases: 2. CDR3 length: 15 residues. Germline-derived CDR1 and CDR2 are LGHDT and YNNKEL (reference sequence). DNA of the CDR3: TGTGCCAGCAGCCAAGGGCTAGCGGGCACAGATACGCAGTATTTT. It yields the protein CASSQGLAGTDTQYF.

This clone was observed once. CDR3 protein: CASSPLGQGTTLAKNIQYF. For the CDR3, the DNA is TGTGCCAGCAGTCCACTAGGACAGGGAACCACTCTAGCCAAAAACATTCAGTACTTC. This chain links TRBV27 with TRBJ2-4; TRBD1 aligns across 8 bases. Trimming at V came to 5 bases and at J to 0 bases, leaving 15 bases not matched to a gene. The CDR3 has 19 amino acids. Germline CDR1 reads MNHEY; CDR2 reads SMNVEV (reference sequence).

In its sample, this clone was seen a few times. The V call is TRBV6-1, the J call TRBJ2-2; TRBD2 aligns across 8 bases. This CDR3 contains 15 residues. The germline gives CDR1 MNHNS, CDR2 SASEGT. The V segment lost 5 bases and the J segment 2 bases; nucleotides outside the gene matches: 4. The DNA for the CDR3 is TGTGCCAGCAGTTTTAGCGGGGCTAACACCGGGGAGCTGTTTTTT. Its translation is CASSFSGANTGELFF.

The rearrangement joins TRBV3-1 (or the pseudogene TRBV3-2) to TRBJ1-6; TRBD1 might be the D (6 bases). This CDR3 is 14 amino acids long. Per germline, CDR1 LGHDT and CDR2 YNNKEL (reference sequence). With 0 bases removed from V and 13 bases from J, the gap between germline ends came to 13 bases. CDR3 in amino acids: CASSQDTTGQPLHF. In DNA form, the CDR3 reads TGTGCCAGCAGCCAAGATACAACAGGGCAGCCCCTCCACTTT.

The gene calls are TRBV2 and TRBJ1-1; D is ambiguous. In germline, CDR1 is SNHLY, CDR2 FYNNEI. The CDR3 has 11 amino acids. Trimming stripped 9 bases from V and 1 base from J, with 6 bases between. The CDR3 coding sequence is TGTGCCAGAGAGGGGAACACTGAAGCTTTCTTT. As protein: CAREGNTEAFF.

V is TRBV9 and J is TRBJ1-5; TRBD1 agrees at 8 bases. CDR3 length: 13 amino acids. The ends lost 3 bases at V and 7 bases at J; junction bases unmatched: 3. Germline values: CDR1 SGDLS, CDR2 YYNGEE. This CDR3 reads CASSARQGQPQHF. DNA of the CDR3: TGTGCCAGCAGCGCTCGACAGGGGCAGCCCCAGCATTTT.

This rearrangement joins TRBV9 to TRBJ1-6, with 7 bases fitting TRBD1. This CDR3 comprises 14 residues. J was trimmed by 6 bases and V by 4 bases; bases with no gene match: 4. Germline V gene sequence: CDR1 SGDLS, CDR2 YYNGEE. CDR3 loop: CASSTRQGNSPLHF. The CDR3 bases are TGTGCCAGCAGCACCCGACAGGGTAATTCACCCCTCCACTTT.

V usage is TRBV6-1 and J usage is TRBJ2-7, with 7 bases fitting TRBD1. CDR1 and CDR2 from the germline V gene are MNHNS and SASEGT. The CDR3 is 16 residues long. V lost 2 bases, J lost 2 bases, and 9 bases stayed unmatched. CDR3 DNA sequence: TGTGCCAGCAGTGAATTAACAGGGGTGTCCCCCTACGAGCAGTACTTC. This translates into CASSELTGVSPYEQYF.

The V gene is TRBV30, the J gene TRBJ1-4; D ambiguous. CDR3 length: 15 residues. V lost 2 bases, J lost 7 bases, and 17 bases lay in between. Germline loops: CDR1 GTSNPN, CDR2 SVGIG (reference sequence). CDR3 sequence: CAWSTPQRGSEKLFF. CDR3 coding DNA: TGTGCCTGGAGTACGCCACAGCGAGGGAGTGAAAAACTGTTTTTT.

The CDR3 is CASRLASSYNEQFF. The CDR3 DNA follows: TGTGCCAGCAGGTTAGCTAGCTCCTACAATGAGCAGTTCTTC. The V gene is TRBV2, the J gene TRBJ2-1; D uncertain. The CDR3 consists of 14 residues. Germline CDR1 SNHLY, CDR2 FYNNEI. V gave up 6 bases and J gave up 0 bases, with 9 bases separating them.

The chain uses TRBV7-8 and TRBJ2-7; a weak D match, TRBD2 (5 bases). This CDR3 comprises 14 residues. V dropped 2 bases and J dropped 3 bases, with 11 bases sitting between them. Germline V lookup: CDR1 SGHVS, CDR2 FQNEAQ. CDR3 nucleotide sequence: TGTGCCAGCAGCTTATCGGAGGTGCTCTACGAGCAGTACTTC. This gives the protein CASSLSEVLYEQYF.

This sequence joins TRBV4-1 and TRBJ2-7; 9 bases align to TRBD1. V was pared by 3 bases and J by 6 bases, with 6 bases of the junction left unmatched. Germline CDR1 is MGHRA and CDR2 is YSYEKL. CDR3 length: 14 amino acids. This chain's CDR3 is CASSQVDRGGEQYF. CDR3 bases: TGCGCCAGCAGCCAGGTGGACAGGGGCGGCGAGCAGTACTTC.

The V and J genes are TRBV11-2 and TRBJ2-7; possible D gene TRBD2, 7 bases. The CDR3 length is 15 residues. Germline CDR1 and CDR2: SGHAT and FQNNGV. The V and J ends lost 2 bases and 4 bases respectively, with 15 bases between them. CDR3 protein: CASSLPGGPYYEQYF. CDR3 bases: TGTGCCAGCAGCTTACCGGGGGGCCCCTATTACGAGCAGTACTTC.

The chain is built from TRBV20-1 and TRBJ1-2; 7 bases are shared with TRBD1. The CDR3 extends over 11 amino acids. From germline, CDR1 is DFQATT and CDR2 SNEGSKA (reference sequence). The trim removed 3 bases at V and 5 bases at J, leaving 0 bases unmatched. The CDR3 loop is CSARGQYGYTF. The CDR3 coding sequence is TGCAGTGCTAGGGGACAGTATGGCTACACCTTC.

A few counts support this clone. This sample includes further DNA sequences coding for the same CDR3. This chain joins TRBV20-1 and TRBJ1-1, with D uncertain. In germline, CDR1 is DFQATT, CDR2 SNEGSKA (reference sequence). The CDR3 is 11 residues long. Trimming took 2 bases from V and 6 from J, leaving 7 bases between them. The CDR3 DNA reads TGCAGTGCTAGACGCGGGTCTGAAGCTTTCTTT. Protein sequence: CSARRGSEAFF.

This clone was recorded only once. V is TRBV29-1 and J is TRBJ2-5; 9 bases map to TRBD1. The length of the CDR3 is 14 residues. J lost 5 bases, V lost 4 bases, and 8 bases had no gene match. Germline loops: CDR1 SQVTM, CDR2 ANQGSEA. The CDR3 protein is CSVARDRDSETQYF. The CDR3 bases are TGCAGCGTTGCAAGGGACAGGGACTCGGAGACCCAGTACTTC.

V and J are TRBV19 and TRBJ2-1; TRBD2 agrees at 7 bases. Germline V gene data show CDR1 as LNHDA and CDR2 as SQIVND (reference sequence). The CDR3 sequence is 15 residues long. V lost 5 bases, J lost 9 bases, and 13 bases stayed unmatched. CDR3 in DNA: TGTGCCAGTAGTCCTGCTAGCGGTATTACAGGTGAGCAGTTCTTC. Protein product: CASSPASGITGEQFF.

The chain links TRBV6-5 to TRBJ2-7, with TRBD2 identical over 13 bases. CDR1 MNHEY and CDR2 SVGAGI come from the germline V gene. There are 16 residues in the CDR3. V was pared by 0 bases and J by 3 bases, with 2 bases of the junction left unmatched. This CDR3 is CASSYSGTSGDYEQYF. CDR3 nucleotides: TGTGCCAGCAGTTACTCAGGGACTAGCGGGGACTACGAGCAGTACTTC.

The chain carries TRBV7-9 and TRBJ1-5; TRBD1 might be the D (5 bases). Germline CDR1 and CDR2: SEHNR and FQNEAQ (reference sequence). Trimming removed 0 bases from V and 4 bases from J, with 10 bases in between. The CDR3 loop spans 15 amino acids. The CDR3 DNA sequence: TGTGCCAGCAGCTTAGCAGGGGCCGGAAATCAGCCCCAGCATTTT. It specifies CASSLAGAGNQPQHF.

This clone has a handful of counts. V gene TRBV6-6 combines with J gene TRBJ1-3; 11 bases align to TRBD1. CDR1 MNHNY and CDR2 SVGAGI come from the germline V gene (reference sequence). The CDR3 consists of 16 residues. V lost 11 bases to trimming and J lost 3 bases; unmatched junction nucleotides: 12. CDR3 region: CAGGTGGPRRGNTIYF. Written as DNA, the CDR3 is TGTGCCGGAGGGACAGGGGGTCCCCGCCGTGGAAACACCATATATTTT.

This clone occurred a few times. The J gene is TRBJ1-2, the V gene TRBV28; perhaps TRBD1 as D (6 bases). The CDR3 covers 15 residues. With 7 bases removed from V and 4 bases from J, the gap between germline ends came to 19 bases. In germline, CDR1 is MDHEN, CDR2 SYDVKM. The chain's CDR3 is CASTPVGRGFYGYTF. In DNA, the CDR3 is TGTGCCAGCACCCCGGTGGGCAGGGGCTTCTATGGCTACACCTTC.